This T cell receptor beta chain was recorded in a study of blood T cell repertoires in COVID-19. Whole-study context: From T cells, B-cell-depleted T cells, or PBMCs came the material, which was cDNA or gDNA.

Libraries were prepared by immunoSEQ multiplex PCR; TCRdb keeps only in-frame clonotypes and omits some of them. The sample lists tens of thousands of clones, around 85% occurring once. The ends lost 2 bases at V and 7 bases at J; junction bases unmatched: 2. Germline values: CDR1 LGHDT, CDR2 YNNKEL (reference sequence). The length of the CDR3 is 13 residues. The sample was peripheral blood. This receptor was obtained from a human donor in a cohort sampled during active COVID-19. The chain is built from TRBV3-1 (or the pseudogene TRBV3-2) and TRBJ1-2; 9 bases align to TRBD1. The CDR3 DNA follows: TGTGCCAGCAGCCAATTGGACAGGGGTGGCTACACCTTC. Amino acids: CASSQLDRGGYTF.